Given below is one TCR beta chain in context. Authors' analysis steps: Quantification of nucleated cells was approximated via reference gene primer amplification. Clones were sequenced by immunoSEQ multiplex PCR, and TCRdb holds only the in-frame ones, with some missing. V, J and clone size derive from that table, while D and trimming were established from the DNA sequence. The sample records over 90,000 clones, more than 70% being singletons. The data derive from a study of blood T cell repertoires in COVID-19. Study details: The cDNA or gDNA used as material had been derived from T cells, B-cell-depleted T cells, or PBMCs.

This TCR was sampled from a human donor in a cohort sampled during active COVID-19. The material sequenced was peripheral blood.

The DNA of the CDR3 is TGTGCCAGCAGTTCTCCCGGACAGGGGGCTGGCGGGTTCTCCTACGAGCAGTACTTC. Its protein product is CASSSPGQGAGGFSYEQYF. The chain uses TRBV5-4 and TRBJ2-7, with TRBD1 matching 11 bases. This CDR3 comprises 19 residues. V was clipped by 5 bases and J by 0 bases; unmatched bases: 16. Germline V gives CDR1 SGHNT, CDR2 YYREEE (reference sequence).